This T cell receptor (beta chain) is from a study of cytomegalovirus exposure and HLA in healthy donors. Study-wide findings and caveats: Analyzed later, association rates of TCRs varied across HLA loci, with DRB1 most and HLA-C fewest. TCR sequences were mostly rare, though some public TCRs occurred in many donors. An assumption of roughly uniform sequencing depth across donors underlay the presence/absence analyses.

Germline V gives CDR1 SGHVS, CDR2 FQNEAQ. V was shortened by 2 bases and J by 5 bases, with 22 bases between the two germline ends. The CDR3 length is 17 residues. Nominal health characterized the donors when sampled, though unrecorded immune exposures were likely. A note on this clone: The antigen remains undetermined.

PCR used 60 Vbeta primers and 13 Jbeta primers. Profiling relied on immunoSEQ multiplex PCR, and the TCRdb table lists in-frame clones only, not all of them. In the table there are approximately 170,000 clones, 80% to 85% of which are singletons. This receptor was obtained from a human donor in good health. This chain connects TRBV7-8 to TRBJ2-7, with a possible D match to TRBD1 (7 bases). Sequenced material: PBMCs. The CDR3 DNA follows: TGTGCCAGCAGCTTACGCCCCCAACAGGGACAGCGGGACGAGCAGTACTTC. Translation gives CASSLRPQQGQRDEQYF.